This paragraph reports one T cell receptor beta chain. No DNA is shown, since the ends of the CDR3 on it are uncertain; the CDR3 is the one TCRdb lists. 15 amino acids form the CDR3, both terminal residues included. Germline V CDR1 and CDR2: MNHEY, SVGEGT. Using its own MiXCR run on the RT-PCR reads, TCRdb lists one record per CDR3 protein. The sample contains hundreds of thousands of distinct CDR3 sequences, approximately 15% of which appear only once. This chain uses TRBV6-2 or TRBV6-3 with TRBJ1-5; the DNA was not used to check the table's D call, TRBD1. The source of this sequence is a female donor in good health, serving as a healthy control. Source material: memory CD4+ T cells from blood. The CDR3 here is CASSYVAGGNQPQQF.